These T cell receptor beta chains were read from a single sample in a study of T cells in Graves' hyperthyroidism and ophthalmopathy. Via MiXCR, TCRdb re-called the multiplex PCR reads, giving one row per CDR3 protein. Of roughly 500,000 distinct CDR3 sequences listed, about 16% were seen once; the top ten hold less than 30%. Material: blood. These receptors were collected from a woman aged 30 to 39 with Graves' ophthalmopathy. The CDR3 runs from the conserved cysteine through the conserved F or W. The D gene is left open where the match is weak. Size is omitted from some rows. Given values are once, few, many or a class for expanded clones.

V,size,D,J,DNA,CDR3
TRBV7-2,many,TRBD1,TRBJ2-1,TGTGCCAGCAGCCGAATTAGGACAGGAGAAGGAAATGAGCAGTTCTTC,CASSRIRTGEGNEQFF
TRBV24-1,many,TRBD2,TRBJ2-1,TGTGCCACCAGTGATGCCCTAGCGGGAGGCTACAATGAGCAGTTCTTC,CATSDALAGGYNEQFF
TRBV7-7,NA,TRBD2,TRBJ2-5,TGTGCTAGCAGCTTAGGGCTAGCGGGACCCAACCAAGAGACCCAGTACTTC,CASSLGLAGPNQETQYF
TRBV7-9,few,TRBD2,TRBJ2-2,TGTGCCAGCAAAGCGGGGGCGAACACCGGGGAGCTGTTTTTT,CASKAGANTGELFF
TRBV29-1,NA,TRBD1,TRBJ1-1,TGCAGCGTTGGCCTCACAGGGGTGAACACTGAAGCTTTCTTT,CSVGLTGVNTEAFF
TRBV10-3,many,NA,TRBJ2-7,TGTGCCATCAGTGACGGGTTGATGTTACACGAGCAGTACTTC,CAISDGLMLHEQYF
TRBV20-1,many,NA,TRBJ2-3,TGCAGTGCTAGAGATGGGGTCGACACAGATACGCAGTATTTT,CSARDGVDTDTQYF
TRBV20-1,many,NA,TRBJ2-3,TGCAGTGCTAGAGAAAAGACGACAGATACGCAGTATTTT,CSAREKTTDTQYF
TRBV19,NA,NA,TRBJ2-1,TGTGCCAGTACCTTGGCCTTATCCTACAATGAGCAGTTCTTC,CASTLALSYNEQFF
TRBV28,once,NA,TRBJ2-2,TGTGCCAGCAGGCCATTCGGGGTAGCCGTCAGAACCGGGGAGCTGTTTTTT,CASRPFGVAVRTGELFF
TRBV7-2,NA,NA,TRBJ2-7,TGTGCCAGCAGCTTAGGGCCTACTGCCTACGAGCAGTACTTC,CASSLGPTAYEQYF
TRBV4-3,few,NA,TRBJ2-6,TGCGCCAGCAGCCAAGACACCCCAGGGCATAGAGGCTCTGGGGCCAACGTCCTGACTTTC,CASSQDTPGHRGSGANVLTF
TRBV6-1,many,TRBD1,TRBJ2-3,TGTGCCAGCAACCCTTACGTACAGGGGTTTAGCACAGATACGCAGTATTTT,CASNPYVQGFSTDTQYF
TRBV7-9,few,TRBD2,TRBJ2-1,TGTGCCAGCAGCCAATCCGGGACTAGACAGTTCTTC,CASSQSGTRQFF
TRBV20-1,many,NA,TRBJ2-7,TGCAGTGCGAGGGGGGGGGGGACAGTCTCCTACGAGCAGTACTTC,CSARGGGTVSYEQYF
TRBV20-1,NA,TRBD1,TRBJ2-2,TGCAGTGCTATCACGAACAGGGGCAACACCGGGGAGCTGTTTTTT,CSAITNRGNTGELFF
TRBV20-1,NA,TRBD2,TRBJ2-7,TGCAGTGCTCCAAGACCGGGACTATCCTACGAGCAGTACTTC,CSAPRPGLSYEQYF
TRBV6-1,NA,NA,TRBJ2-7,TGTGCCAGCAGTGACGAATACGAGCAGTACTTC,CASSDEYEQYF
TRBV20-1,NA,NA,TRBJ2-7,TGCAGTGCTAGAGATATGCAGGGAGGATCCTACGAGCAGTACTTC,CSARDMQGGSYEQYF
TRBV30,NA,NA,TRBJ1-2,TGTGCCTGGAGTGTTGGTATAGGGGCGGAGATCTATGGCTACACCTTC,CAWSVGIGAEIYGYTF
TRBV7-8,NA,TRBD1,TRBJ2-5,TGTGCCAGCAGACACGGGACAGGGGATCAAGAGACCCAGTACTTC,CASRHGTGDQETQYF
TRBV3-1,many,NA,TRBJ2-1,TGTGCCAGCAGCCAAGTAGGGTATGACTCCTACAATGAGCAGTTCTTC,CASSQVGYDSYNEQFF
TRBV5-1,many,TRBD2,TRBJ2-7,TGCGCCAGCAGCTCTAGCGGGAAATCTTCCTTCGAGCAGTACTTC,CASSSSGKSSFEQYF
TRBV5-1,many,NA,TRBJ2-5,TGCGCCAGCAGCTTGGTGTCAGGGCGGAAGGAGACCCAGTACTTC,CASSLVSGRKETQYF
TRBV4-3,NA,TRBD2,TRBJ2-1,TGCGCCAGCAGCCAAGATTTGGAGGCGGGAGGGCTTGGATCCTACAATGAGCAGTTCTTC,CASSQDLEAGGLGSYNEQFF
TRBV7-8,many,NA,TRBJ2-1,TGTGCCAGCAGCTTAGCATGGCTAGCGCAGTTCTTC,CASSLAWLAQFF
TRBV6-1,NA,NA,TRBJ2-1,TGTGCCAGCGGGGTTAGCTCCTACAATGAGCAGTTCTTC,CASGVSSYNEQFF
TRBV7-9,few,NA,TRBJ2-3,TGTGCCAGCAGCTTTTCTACCACAGATACGCAGTATTTT,CASSFSTTDTQYF
TRBV28,many,NA,TRBJ2-1,TGTGCCAGCAGTCTATCCCAGACTGAGCAGTTCTTC,CASSLSQTEQFF
TRBV7-9,few,TRBD1,TRBJ2-7,TGTGCCAGCAGTCACCGGGACAGCGGCTACGAGCAGTACTTC,CASSHRDSGYEQYF
TRBV20-1,many,NA,TRBJ2-1,TGCAGTGCTAGTGACCCGGGACGTTACAATGAGCAGTTCTTC,CSASDPGRYNEQFF
TRBV25-1,many,NA,TRBJ2-7,TGTGCCAGCAGTGATCGGTACTCCTACGAGCAGTACTTC,CASSDRYSYEQYF
TRBV6-2/TRBV6-3,few,NA,TRBJ1-1,TGTGCCAGCAGTTACTCCGGGGCCCTGAACACTGAAGCTTTCTTT,CASSYSGALNTEAFF
TRBV7-3,many,TRBD1,TRBJ1-5,TGTGCCAGCAGCTCCCTGCCCATACCCACAGGGGATCGTCAGCCCCAGCATTTT,CASSSLPIPTGDRQPQHF
TRBV7-6,NA,TRBD2,TRBJ2-7,TGTGCCAGCAGCCCGCCGGGACTAGCGGGAGGGCATCACGAGCAGTACTTC,CASSPPGLAGGHHEQYF
TRBV28,NA,NA,TRBJ2-2,TGTGCCAGCAGTTTATGGTCCCCAGGCGAGCTGTTTTTT,CASSLWSPGELFF
TRBV3-1,many,NA,TRBJ2-4,TGTGCCAGCAGCACCCGACTAGTAGCCAAAAACATTCAGTACTTC,CASSTRLVAKNIQYF
TRBV7-8,many,NA,TRBJ2-7,TGTGCCAGCAGCTACCTCGGGAGCTCCTACGAGCAGTACTTC,CASSYLGSSYEQYF
TRBV18,few,TRBD1,TRBJ2-7,TGTGCCAGCTCATCCAAAACAGGACAGGGGACCTACGAGCAGTACTTC,CASSSKTGQGTYEQYF
TRBV7-9,few,NA,TRBJ2-5,TGTGCCAGCAGCTTACAGGGAATCAGGGAGACCCAGTACTTC,CASSLQGIRETQYF
TRBV18,many,TRBD1,TRBJ2-3,TGTGCCAGCTCACCACTCACCCTCGCGGGACAGGGGACGTCAGATACGCAGTATTTT,CASSPLTLAGQGTSDTQYF
TRBV27,NA,NA,TRBJ2-5,TGTGCCAGCAGTTCTATCGAGAGGGGAGAGACCCAGTACTTC,CASSSIERGETQYF
TRBV10-3,many,NA,TRBJ2-7,TGTGCCATCAGTGAGGACTTAGCCTACGAGCAGTACTTC,CAISEDLAYEQYF
TRBV20-1,many,NA,TRBJ2-1,TGCAGTGCTGAAAGCGGGCTACCCCTCAATGAGCAGTTCTTC,CSAESGLPLNEQFF
TRBV14,NA,NA,TRBJ2-3,TGTGCCAGCAGCCAAGATATGACGGGAACCCCCCCGCAGTATTTT,CASSQDMTGTPPQYF
TRBV20-1,NA,TRBD2,TRBJ2-3,TGCAGTTCCAGGACTAGCGGGAGCATGGGGGACACAGATACGCAGTATTTT,CSSRTSGSMGDTDTQYF
TRBV27,NA,NA,TRBJ1-6,TGTGCCAGCAGTTTACGGATGCAGTATAATTCACCCCTCCACTTT,CASSLRMQYNSPLHF
TRBV18,many,NA,TRBJ2-5,TGTGCCAGCTCACCCGACCAAGAGACCCAGTACTTC,CASSPDQETQYF
TRBV7-9,many,NA,TRBJ1-1,TGTGCCAGCAGCTTAGCGGGGGGCTCGGACACTGAAGCTTTCTTT,CASSLAGGSDTEAFF
TRBV6-5,few,NA,TRBJ2-7,TGTGCCAGCAGTTACTCTTTGAGGCAGGTGCACTACGAGCAGTACTTC,CASSYSLRQVHYEQYF
TRBV7-2,many,NA,TRBJ1-2,TGTGCCAGCAGCCCGGCGGGGTTTAGGCAGTATGGCTACACCTTC,CASSPAGFRQYGYTF
TRBV4-3,few,NA,TRBJ1-1,TGCGCCAGCAGCACCACCAGGACGGCTGAAGCTTTCTTT,CASSTTRTAEAFF